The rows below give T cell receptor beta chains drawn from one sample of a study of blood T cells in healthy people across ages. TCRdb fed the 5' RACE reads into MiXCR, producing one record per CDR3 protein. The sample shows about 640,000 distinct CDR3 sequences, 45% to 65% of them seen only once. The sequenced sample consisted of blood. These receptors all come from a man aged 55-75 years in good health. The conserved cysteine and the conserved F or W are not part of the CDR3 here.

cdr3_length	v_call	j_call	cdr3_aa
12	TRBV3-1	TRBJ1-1	ASSQLQGNTEAF
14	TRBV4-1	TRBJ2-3	ASSQERARGPDTQY
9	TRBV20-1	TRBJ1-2	SARAREGYT
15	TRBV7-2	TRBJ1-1	ASSLLEWAGGGTEAF
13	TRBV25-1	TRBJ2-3	ASSEYGKSTDTQY
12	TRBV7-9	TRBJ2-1	ASSLVISGGEQF
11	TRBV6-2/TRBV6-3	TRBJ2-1	ASSYSLMDEQF
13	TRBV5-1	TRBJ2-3	ASSSTSGKADTQY
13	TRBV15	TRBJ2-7	ATRSAGTGIYEQY
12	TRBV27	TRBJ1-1	ASSLARLNTEAF
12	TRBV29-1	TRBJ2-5	SAGVSGGAETQY
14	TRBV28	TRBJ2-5	ASSLLGRGLQETQY
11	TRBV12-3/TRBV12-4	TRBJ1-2	ASARRLVRGYT
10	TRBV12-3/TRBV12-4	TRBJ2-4	ASSRTGQEQY
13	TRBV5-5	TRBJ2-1	ASSPPGTVRWEQF